This T cell receptor (beta chain) originates from a study of blood T cell repertoires in COVID-19. Trimming took off 6 bases at V and 8 bases at J, with 19 bases between the two ends. The germline gives CDR1 SQVTM, CDR2 ANQGSEA. The CDR3 length is 14 residues. Those enrolled, adults aged 18 to 89 years, came from fewer than 25 US areas. Donors in Cohort 3 counted as recovered after two negative PCRs, clearance, or symptom resolution. Assay used: immunoSEQ multiplex PCR; TCRdb lists only in-frame clones, some missing. The table records hundreds of thousands of clones, about 89% of them present only once.

Sequenced input: PBMCs or T cells enriched from blood (not recorded which). The TCR sequence derives from a woman between 40 and 50 years old who had recovered from COVID-19. This chain connects TRBV29-1 to TRBJ2-2, with D perhaps TRBD2 (6 bases). CDR3: CSVTGAAGRGELFF. The CDR3 nucleotides are TGCAGCGTGACTGGGGCGGCGGGGAGAGGGGAGCTGTTTTTT.